The source of this T cell receptor (beta chain) is a study of T-cell reconstitution after alpha-beta-depleted transplantation in children (dated by TCRdb to 2016 to 2017). Regarding the research as a whole: Using TCR repertoire profiling, the study followed T-cell immune reconstitution in a quantitative way in children after TCRalphabeta/CD19-depleted allogeneic hematopoietic cell transplantation.

This clonotype was counted between two and nine times. The target of this receptor is not known. No qualities accompany the bases; no much larger clone lies one base away. The protocol used for the library was PCR. Sequencing instrument: Illumina HiSeq 2500. To normalize quantification of the TCRbeta repertoire, the TCR libraries were built with molecular barcoding that relied on unique molecular identifiers. Clones were called with MiXCR by TCRdb after fastp trimmed the public reads at Q25, and only in-frame beta chains were retained. Entries that share a CDR3 protein sequence are merged under the most common genes and DNA. The sample profile shows about 610,000 distinct CDR3 sequences; 10% to 13% of them were found once. About 4.3% of the sample lies in the top ten. CDR1 is given as DFQATT and CDR2 as SNEGSKA, both from the germline V gene (reference sequence). Its CDR3 holds 16 amino acids, cysteine through phenylalanine. Solely the CDR3 DNA is kept, with 48 bases framed from the first base. The junction shows trimming of 0 bases on V and 0 bases on J, plus 12 bases between the germline ends.

The chain was built from TRBV20-1 and TRBJ2-1; no D gene call is confident. This sequence was found in a human donor who donated a stem cell graft to a child with acute myeloid leukemia. The sequences come from PBMCs from the stem cell graft donor, collected from the stem cell graft. The CDR3 protein sequence reads: CSARERRLGSYNEQFF. The DNA sequence reads TGCAGTGCTAGAGAGCGGCGTCTAGGCTCCTACAATGAGCAGTTCTTC.